The rows below give T cell receptor beta chains drawn from one sample of a study of blood T cell repertoires in COVID-19. Data came from immunoSEQ multiplex PCR; TCRdb stores just in-frame clones and leaves some out. The table includes tens of thousands of clones, around 84% detected once. What was sequenced was peripheral blood. These receptors were taken from a man in his fifties with acute or convalescent COVID-19. CDR3s include the opening cysteine and the closing phenylalanine or tryptophan. The order of the fields is D gene, CDR3 length, J gene, clone size, V gene, CDR3 DNA, CDR3 protein. A D gene is named only where the DNA matches it firmly. The listing skips clone size in some rows; elsewhere it reads once, few, many or a size class.

d_call: TRBD2
cdr3_length: 15
j_call: TRBJ2-1
clone_size: NA
v_call: TRBV23-1
cdr3_nt: TGCGCCAGCAGTCAATCCGGACTAGTGGGTTTCGAGCAGTTCTTC
cdr3_aa: CASSQSGLVGFEQFF

d_call: NA
cdr3_length: 14
j_call: TRBJ1-2
clone_size: NA
v_call: TRBV14
cdr3_nt: TGTGCCAGCAGCCAAGTAGGAGGAAGGTATGGCTACACCTTC
cdr3_aa: CASSQVGGRYGYTF

d_call: TRBD1
cdr3_length: 18
j_call: TRBJ2-5
clone_size: NA
v_call: TRBV7-8
cdr3_nt: TGTGCCAGCAGCTTAGCCGTAACAGGGGTCGGAACCCAAGAGACCCAGTACTTC
cdr3_aa: CASSLAVTGVGTQETQYF

d_call: NA
cdr3_length: 16
j_call: TRBJ2-3
clone_size: NA
v_call: TRBV7-8
cdr3_nt: TGTGCCAGCAGCTTAGGATCGGGAGAGAGCACAGATACGCAGTATTTT
cdr3_aa: CASSLGSGESTDTQYF

d_call: NA
cdr3_length: 16
j_call: TRBJ1-5
clone_size: NA
v_call: TRBV28
cdr3_nt: TGTGCCAGCAGTTTAGTTCAGGGCAGGGGCAATCAGCCCCAGCATTTT
cdr3_aa: CASSLVQGRGNQPQHF

d_call: TRBD2
cdr3_length: 17
j_call: TRBJ2-3
clone_size: once
v_call: TRBV24-1
cdr3_nt: TGTGCCACCAGTGACCGGCTAGCGGGGGAGCACACAGATACGCAGTATTTT
cdr3_aa: CATSDRLAGEHTDTQYF

d_call: NA
cdr3_length: 15
j_call: TRBJ2-1
clone_size: NA
v_call: TRBV5-1
cdr3_nt: TGCGCCAGCAGCTTGGCTTTGAGCTCCTACAATGAGCAGTTCTTC
cdr3_aa: CASSLALSSYNEQFF

d_call: TRBD2
cdr3_length: 17
j_call: TRBJ2-3
clone_size: many
v_call: TRBV6-2/TRBV6-3
cdr3_nt: TGTGCCAGCAGTTACACACCTGGCGGGGGGGCCGAAGATACGCAGTATTTT
cdr3_aa: CASSYTPGGGAEDTQYF

d_call: TRBD1
cdr3_length: 13
j_call: TRBJ1-1
clone_size: NA
v_call: TRBV12-3/TRBV12-4
cdr3_nt: TGTGCCAGCAGTTTACAGGGGGACACTGAAGCTTTCTTT
cdr3_aa: CASSLQGDTEAFF

d_call: TRBD1
cdr3_length: 12
j_call: TRBJ2-5
clone_size: NA
v_call: TRBV29-1
cdr3_nt: TGCAGCGTTGTTGCAGGGGGAGAGACCCAGTACTTC
cdr3_aa: CSVVAGGETQYF

d_call: TRBD2
cdr3_length: 14
j_call: TRBJ2-7
clone_size: NA
v_call: TRBV3-1/TRBV3-2
cdr3_nt: TGTGCCAGCAGCCTTAGCGGGAGTGGCTACGAGCAGTACTTC
cdr3_aa: CASSLSGSGYEQYF

d_call: TRBD2
cdr3_length: 17
j_call: TRBJ2-3
clone_size: NA
v_call: TRBV14
cdr3_nt: TGTGCCAGCAGCCAAGATCGTGCGGGGGGGCCAGGAGATACGCAGTATTTT
cdr3_aa: CASSQDRAGGPGDTQYF

d_call: NA
cdr3_length: 14
j_call: TRBJ1-1
clone_size: few
v_call: TRBV9
cdr3_nt: TGTGCCAGCAGCTCCCGGGTAGGTGACACTGAAGCTTTCTTT
cdr3_aa: CASSSRVGDTEAFF

d_call: NA
cdr3_length: 13
j_call: TRBJ1-2
clone_size: NA
v_call: TRBV19
cdr3_nt: TGTGCCAGTAGTTCGGGGGGCTGGGATGGCTACACCTTC
cdr3_aa: CASSSGGWDGYTF

d_call: TRBD2
cdr3_length: 15
j_call: TRBJ2-5
clone_size: NA
v_call: TRBV5-1
cdr3_nt: TGCGCCAGCGCGACCGGGACTAGAGAACAAGAGACCCAGTACTTC
cdr3_aa: CASATGTREQETQYF

d_call: TRBD2
cdr3_length: 16
j_call: TRBJ2-7
clone_size: NA
v_call: TRBV19
cdr3_nt: TGTGCCAGTAGTTCTAGCGGGAATTACTTTTTTACGGAGCAGTACTTC
cdr3_aa: CASSSSGNYFFTEQYF

d_call: NA
cdr3_length: 13
j_call: TRBJ2-3
clone_size: NA
v_call: TRBV6-2/TRBV6-3
cdr3_nt: TGTGCCAGCAGCCCCGGAGGCACAGATACGCAGTATTTT
cdr3_aa: CASSPGGTDTQYF

d_call: NA
cdr3_length: 13
j_call: TRBJ2-2
clone_size: NA
v_call: TRBV4-2
cdr3_nt: TGTGCCAGCAGCCAAGAGGCAACCGGGGAGCTGTTTTTT
cdr3_aa: CASSQEATGELFF

d_call: NA
cdr3_length: 14
j_call: TRBJ2-1
clone_size: NA
v_call: TRBV7-2
cdr3_nt: TGTGCCAGCAGCCCCGGGCAGGGCGGGGTTGAGCAGTTCTTC
cdr3_aa: CASSPGQGGVEQFF

d_call: NA
cdr3_length: 15
j_call: TRBJ2-7
clone_size: NA
v_call: TRBV7-2
cdr3_nt: TGTGCCAGCAGCTTAGGTGGGGGGGGCGAGTACGAGCAGTACTTC
cdr3_aa: CASSLGGGGEYEQYF

d_call: NA
cdr3_length: 14
j_call: TRBJ2-4
clone_size: NA
v_call: TRBV6-5
cdr3_nt: TGTGCCAGCAATACAGGGTCGGACAAAAACATTCAGTACTTC
cdr3_aa: CASNTGSDKNIQYF

d_call: NA
cdr3_length: 15
j_call: TRBJ2-2
clone_size: NA
v_call: TRBV7-2
cdr3_nt: TGTGCCAGCAGCACAAGGGAGTTTTACACCGGGGAGCTGTTTTTT
cdr3_aa: CASSTREFYTGELFF

d_call: TRBD1
cdr3_length: 15
j_call: TRBJ2-3
clone_size: NA
v_call: TRBV19
cdr3_nt: TGTGCCAGTAGTATTGGACAGGCTAGCACAGATACGCAGTATTTT
cdr3_aa: CASSIGQASTDTQYF

d_call: NA
cdr3_length: 15
j_call: TRBJ1-3
clone_size: NA
v_call: TRBV18
cdr3_nt: TGTGCCAGCTCACCAACAGGCCTCTCTGGAAACACCATATATTTT
cdr3_aa: CASSPTGLSGNTIYF

d_call: NA
cdr3_length: 15
j_call: TRBJ1-3
clone_size: few
v_call: TRBV6-5
cdr3_nt: TGTGCCAGCAGTTACGAGGGTCGCTCTGGAAACACCATATATTTT
cdr3_aa: CASSYEGRSGNTIYF

d_call: TRBD1
cdr3_length: 15
j_call: TRBJ2-1
clone_size: NA
v_call: TRBV18
cdr3_nt: TGTGCCAGCTCACCCCGGGACAGCACCTACAATGAGCAGTTCTTC
cdr3_aa: CASSPRDSTYNEQFF

d_call: TRBD2
cdr3_length: 19
j_call: TRBJ2-1
clone_size: NA
v_call: TRBV11-2
cdr3_nt: TGTGCCAGCAGCGCAAGGCCTAGCGGGGGGGCAGGGTCCTACAATGAGCAGTTCTTC
cdr3_aa: CASSARPSGGAGSYNEQFF